The clone carrying this TCR beta chain was picked up a small number of times. Its antigen is as yet unknown. Germline CDR1 and CDR2: SGHAT and FQNNGV. Trimming took 2 bases from V and 8 from J; bases not matched to a gene: 5. The CDR3 loop spans 13 amino acids. Through a sample-barcoded 5' primer and a J-beta primer mix, a second PCR was run for roughly 6 to 12 cycles. TCRdb recomputed calls from the 5' RACE reads with MiXCR, one row per CDR3 protein. The sample contains hundreds of thousands of distinct CDR3 sequences, about 20% of which appear only once. The data stem from a study of blood T cells in healthy people across ages. Study-wide context: Template switching caught about one barcoded beta molecule for each two T cells.

Study outcomes and limitations: Estimated diversity across one million T cells was deemed an underestimate. With donor CMV status unknown, expanded clonotype changes were possibly confounded.

All donors came from Russia, were Caucasian and healthy, and spanned ages about 6 to 90. The sample was blood. The chain recombines TRBV11-2 with TRBJ1-1; TRBD1 matches 7 bases. This receptor was identified in a man aged 65 to 79 in good health. This chain's CDR3 is CASSLTQGPEAFF. CDR3 nucleotide sequence: TGTGCCAGCAGCTTAACACAGGGGCCCGAAGCTTTCTTT.